This T cell receptor beta chain was obtained from a study of blood T cell repertoires in COVID-19. The CDR3 runs 16 residues. CDR1 and CDR2 (germline): SGHDT, YYEEEE. Trimming took 0 bases from V and 7 from J, leaving 16 bases between them. Generated by immunoSEQ multiplex PCR, the TCRdb table keeps only in-frame clones and is missing some. The sample contains about 190,000 clones, about 77% of which appear only once. V gene TRBV5-6 combines with J gene TRBJ1-4; D possibly corresponds to TRBD1 (5 bases). This sequence was found in a woman of 80 years or more with active or convalescent COVID-19. Sequencing was carried out using peripheral blood. The CDR3 DNA reads as TGTGCCAGCAGCTTGGCCCTTACAGGTCTCGGTGAAAAACTGTTTTTT. Translation: CASSLALTGLGEKLFF.